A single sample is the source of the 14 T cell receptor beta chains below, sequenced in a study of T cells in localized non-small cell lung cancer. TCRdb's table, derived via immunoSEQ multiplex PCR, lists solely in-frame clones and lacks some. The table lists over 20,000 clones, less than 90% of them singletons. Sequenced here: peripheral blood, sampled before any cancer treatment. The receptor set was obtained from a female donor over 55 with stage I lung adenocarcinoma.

The CDR3 reads CASSALLSNYGYTF. CDR3 DNA: TGTGCCAGTAGTGCTCTCTTATCGAACTATGGCTACACCTTC. This rearrangement joins TRBV19 to TRBJ1-2; D remains ambiguous. This CDR3 comprises 14 residues. V dropped 5 bases and J dropped 2 bases, with 12 bases sitting between them. From germline, CDR1 is LNHDA and CDR2 SQIVND (reference sequence).

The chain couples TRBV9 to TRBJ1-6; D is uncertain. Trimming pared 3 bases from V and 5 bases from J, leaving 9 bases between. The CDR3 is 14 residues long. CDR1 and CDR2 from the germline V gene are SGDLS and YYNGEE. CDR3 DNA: TGTGCCAGCAGCGCTTCCTTAGATAATTCACCCCTCCACTTT. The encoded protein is CASSASLDNSPLHF.

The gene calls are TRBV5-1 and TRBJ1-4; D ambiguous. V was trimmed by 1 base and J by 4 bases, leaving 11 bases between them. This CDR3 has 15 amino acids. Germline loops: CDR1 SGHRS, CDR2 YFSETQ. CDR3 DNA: TGCGCCAGCAGCTTGCCGGACGGAATTAATGAAAAACTGTTTTTT. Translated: CASSLPDGINEKLFF.

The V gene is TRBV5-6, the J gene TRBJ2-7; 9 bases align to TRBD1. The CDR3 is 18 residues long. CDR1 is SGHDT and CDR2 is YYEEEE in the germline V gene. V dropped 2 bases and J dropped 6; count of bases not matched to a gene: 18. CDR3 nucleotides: TGTGCCAGCAGCTTCTCTCTACGTTCAGGACAGGGGTTGGTCGAGCAGTACTTC. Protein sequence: CASSFSLRSGQGLVEQYF.

CDR3 sequence: CASSESLAGGTDTQYF. For the CDR3, the DNA is TGCGCCAGCAGTGAGTCTCTAGCCGGGGGCACAGATACGCAGTATTTT. The rearrangement joins TRBV10-1 to TRBJ2-3; possibly TRBD2 for D (5 bases). The germline V gene has CDR1 WNHNN and CDR2 SYGVQD (reference sequence). The CDR3 runs 16 residues. V lost 0 bases, J lost 1 base, and 11 bases lay in between.

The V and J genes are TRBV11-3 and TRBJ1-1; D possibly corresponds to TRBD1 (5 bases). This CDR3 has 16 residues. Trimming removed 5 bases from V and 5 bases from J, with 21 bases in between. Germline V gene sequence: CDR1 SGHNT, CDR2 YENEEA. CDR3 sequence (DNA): TGTGCCAGCAGCCCCAATTGGGGGAGTGGGTGGACTGAAGCTTTCTTT. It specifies CASSPNWGSGWTEAFF.

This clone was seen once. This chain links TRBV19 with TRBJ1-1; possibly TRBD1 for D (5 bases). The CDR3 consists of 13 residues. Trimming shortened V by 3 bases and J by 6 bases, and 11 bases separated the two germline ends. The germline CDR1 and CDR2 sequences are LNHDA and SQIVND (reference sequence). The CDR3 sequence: CASSIGGIAEAFF. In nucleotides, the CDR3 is TGTGCCAGTAGTATCGGGGGGATCGCTGAAGCTTTCTTT.

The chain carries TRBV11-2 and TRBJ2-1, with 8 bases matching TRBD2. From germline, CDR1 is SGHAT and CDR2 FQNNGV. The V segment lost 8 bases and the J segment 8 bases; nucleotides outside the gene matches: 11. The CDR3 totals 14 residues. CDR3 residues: CASASGRGSHEQFF. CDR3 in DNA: TGTGCCAGCGCGAGCGGGAGAGGTTCGCATGAGCAGTTCTTC.

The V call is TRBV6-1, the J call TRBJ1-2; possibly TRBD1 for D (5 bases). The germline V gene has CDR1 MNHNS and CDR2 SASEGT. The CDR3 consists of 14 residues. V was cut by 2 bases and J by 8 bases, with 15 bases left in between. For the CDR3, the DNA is TGTGCCAGCAGTGAAAGTGGGACCCCAGGGGGCTACACCTTC. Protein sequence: CASSESGTPGGYTF.

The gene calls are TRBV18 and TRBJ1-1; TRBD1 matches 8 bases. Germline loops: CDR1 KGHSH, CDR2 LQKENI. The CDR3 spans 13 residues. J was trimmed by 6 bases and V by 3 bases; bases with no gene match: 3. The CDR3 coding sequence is TGTGCCAGCTCACCGGACAGGGACGCTGAAGCTTTCTTT. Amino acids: CASSPDRDAEAFF.

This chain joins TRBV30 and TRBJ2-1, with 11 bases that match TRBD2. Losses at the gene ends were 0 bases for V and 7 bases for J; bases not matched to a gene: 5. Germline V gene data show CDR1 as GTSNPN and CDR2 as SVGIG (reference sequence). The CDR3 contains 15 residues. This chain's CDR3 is CAWSVGTSGTNEQFF. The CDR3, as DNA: TGTGCCTGGAGTGTTGGGACTAGCGGAACGAATGAGCAGTTCTTC.

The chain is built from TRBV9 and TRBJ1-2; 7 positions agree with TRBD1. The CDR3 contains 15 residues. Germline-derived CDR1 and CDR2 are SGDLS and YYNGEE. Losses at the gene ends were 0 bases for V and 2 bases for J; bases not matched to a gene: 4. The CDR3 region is CASSVASGQNYGYTF. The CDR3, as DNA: TGTGCCAGCAGCGTAGCTTCGGGACAGAACTATGGCTACACCTTC. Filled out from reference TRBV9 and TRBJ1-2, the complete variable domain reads DSGVTQTPKHLITATGQRVTLRCSPRSGDLSVYWYQQSLDQGLQFLIQYYNGEERAKGNILERFSAQQFPDLHSELNLSSLELGDSALYFCASSVASGQNYGYTFGSGTRLTVV.

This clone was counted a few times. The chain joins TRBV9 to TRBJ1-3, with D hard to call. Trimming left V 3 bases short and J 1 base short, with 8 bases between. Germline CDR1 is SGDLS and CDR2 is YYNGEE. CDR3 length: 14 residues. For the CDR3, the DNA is TGTGCCAGCAGCGCTGAAGGATCTGGAAACACCATATATTTT. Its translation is CASSAEGSGNTIYF.

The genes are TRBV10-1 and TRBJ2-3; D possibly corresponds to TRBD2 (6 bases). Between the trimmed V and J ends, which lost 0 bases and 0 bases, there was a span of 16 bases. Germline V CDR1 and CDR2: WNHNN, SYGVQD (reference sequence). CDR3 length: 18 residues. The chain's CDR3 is CASSESKFLATSTDTQYF. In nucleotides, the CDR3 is TGCGCCAGCAGTGAGTCGAAGTTCCTAGCGACGAGCACAGATACGCAGTATTTT.